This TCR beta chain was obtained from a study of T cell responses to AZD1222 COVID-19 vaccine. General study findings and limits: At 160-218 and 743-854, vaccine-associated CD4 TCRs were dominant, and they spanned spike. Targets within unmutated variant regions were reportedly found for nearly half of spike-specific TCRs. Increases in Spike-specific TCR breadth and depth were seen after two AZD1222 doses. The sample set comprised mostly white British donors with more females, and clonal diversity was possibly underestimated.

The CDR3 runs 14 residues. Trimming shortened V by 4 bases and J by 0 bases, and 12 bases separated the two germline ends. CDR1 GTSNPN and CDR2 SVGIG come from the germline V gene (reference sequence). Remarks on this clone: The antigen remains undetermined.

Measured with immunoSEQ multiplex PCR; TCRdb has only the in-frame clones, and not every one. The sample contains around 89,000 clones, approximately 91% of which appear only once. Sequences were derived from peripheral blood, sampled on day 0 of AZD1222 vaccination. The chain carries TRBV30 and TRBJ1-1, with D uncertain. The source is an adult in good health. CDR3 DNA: TGTGCCTGGACACGGGGAGTCCTGAACACTGAAGCTTTCTTT. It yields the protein CAWTRGVLNTEAFF.